Below, one TCR beta chain is given with its context. This entry is derived from a study of OX40 agonist ivuxolimab in advanced cancers. Deletions cut 4 bases from V and 0 bases from J, with 10 bases between. The CDR3 extends over 15 amino acids. Germline lookup yields CDR1 SGHAT and CDR2 FQDESV (reference sequence). Method: immunoSEQ multiplex PCR; TCRdb's copy keeps in-frame clones and lacks some. The repertoire includes some 50,000 clones, roughly 90% of them detected once, and about 5.1% sits in the top ten. The material sequenced was CD4+ or CD8+ T cells sorted from blood, taken in a trial of the OX40 agonist ivuxolimab. The chain links TRBV11-1 to TRBJ2-4, with unresolved D. The clonotype originates from an adult with an advanced solid tumor such as melanoma, head and neck, liver or kidney cancer. In nucleotides, the CDR3 is TGTGCCAGCAGCTCCGGCATCCTAGCCAAAAACATTCAGTACTTC. It encodes CASSSGILAKNIQYF. The variable domain in full, completed from reference TRBV11-1 and TRBJ2-4, reads EAEVAQSPRYKITEKSQAVAFWCDPISGHATLYWYRQILGQGPELLVQFQDESVVDDSQLPKDRFSAERLKGVDSTLKIQPAELGDSAMYLCASSSGILAKNIQYFGAGTRLSVL.